Presented here are 6 T cell receptor beta chains from one specimen sequenced in a study of cytomegalovirus exposure and HLA in healthy donors. Here immunoSEQ multiplex PCR was the method, and the copy in TCRdb shows in-frame clones only, minus some. Seen here are 90,000 to 110,000 clones, roughly 90% observed once, and the top ten hold more than 2%. The sequencing input was PBMCs. The receptors were sampled from a woman aged 18-29 years in good health and CMV-seronegative.

This clone turned up a few times. The chain joins TRBV6-5 to TRBJ1-6; D ambiguous. V lost 7 bases and J lost 14, with 24 bases in between. The CDR3 extends over 15 amino acids. Germline CDR1 is MNHEY and CDR2 is SVGAGI. This chain's CDR3 is CASKPRRETSVALHF. DNA for the CDR3: TGTGCCAGCAAACCTCGTCGGGAGACTTCGGTAGCCCTCCACTTT.

This clone was recorded once. The chain uses TRBV5-1 and TRBJ2-1, with TRBD2 matching 13 bases. From germline, CDR1 is SGHRS and CDR2 YFSETQ. This CDR3 region has 19 residues. Trimming took 2 bases from V and 2 from J; bases not matched to a gene: 10. CDR3 nucleotides: TGCGCCAGCAGCTTCCCAACTAGCGGGGGGGCCACGACCTACAATGAGCAGTTCTTC. It encodes CASSFPTSGGATTYNEQFF.

V and J are TRBV7-9 and TRBJ2-5; TRBD1 might be the D (5 bases). V dropped 5 bases and J dropped 1 base, with 14 bases sitting between them. CDR3 length: 15 amino acids. Germline values: CDR1 SEHNR, CDR2 FQNEAQ (reference sequence). CDR3 in amino acids: CASSRNKRGQETQYF. CDR3 nucleotide sequence: TGTGCCAGCAGCCGAAATAAAAGGGGCCAAGAGACCCAGTACTTC.

This clone has just one count. This chain uses TRBV4-3 with TRBJ2-1; D is unclear. The V end was cut by 0 bases, the J end by 1 base, with 10 bases between. The CDR3 totals 16 residues. Germline V gene lookup returns CDR1 LGHNA and CDR2 YSLEER. CDR3 nucleotides: TGCGCCAGCAGCCAAGAGACCGCACAGTCCTACAATGAGCAGTTCTTC. Protein product: CASSQETAQSYNEQFF.

This rearrangement joins TRBV4-2 to TRBJ1-3, with TRBD1 matching over 7 bases. This CDR3 is built from 18 residues. The J segment lost 2 bases and the V segment lost 8 bases, leaving 18 bases of the junction unmatched. Germline lookup yields CDR1 LGHNA and CDR2 YNFKEQ. Here the CDR3 DNA reads TGTGCCAGCGCTATTATGGGGCAGGGGGAAGGTCCTGGAAACACCATATATTTT. Its translation: CASAIMGQGEGPGNTIYF.

This rearrangement joins TRBV9 to TRBJ1-2; possible D gene TRBD1, 6 bases. This CDR3 has 15 amino acids. Germline V gene lookup returns CDR1 SGDLS and CDR2 YYNGEE. V was pared by 0 bases and J by 2 bases, with 11 bases between. The CDR3 sequence: CASSVEGHANYGYTF. As DNA, the CDR3 is TGTGCCAGCAGCGTAGAGGGACACGCGAACTATGGCTACACCTTC.